This TCR beta chain was profiled in a study of blood T cell repertoires in COVID-19. Turning to the study itself: The cDNA or gDNA used as material had been derived from T cells, B-cell-depleted T cells, or PBMCs.

In the authors' workflow: Amplification of reference gene primers was used by the study to estimate nucleated cell counts. Clones were sequenced by immunoSEQ multiplex PCR, and TCRdb holds only the in-frame ones, with some missing. V and J calls and clone size are copied from that table; D and trimming were computed from the DNA. The sample includes 100,000 to 150,000 clones, around 85% of them seen just once. The CDR3 sequence is 13 residues long. Trimming took 5 bases from V and 9 from J; bases not matched to a gene: 7. The germline V gene has CDR1 SGHNT and CDR2 YENEEA. The Seattle site enrolled patients during active infection and followed them longitudinally.

This sequence originates from a woman of 80 years or more with COVID-19, enrolled during active disease. The sample comprised peripheral blood. The chain combines TRBV11-3 with TRBJ2-1; TRBD2 matches 7 bases. The CDR3 DNA reads TGTGCCAGCAGCCCCGAAGCGGGAACTGAGCAGTTCTTC. Residues: CASSPEAGTEQFF.